This is a list of T cell receptor beta chains from one sample in a study of T cell responses to AZD1222 COVID-19 vaccine. Using immunoSEQ multiplex PCR, the repertoire was profiled, and TCRdb retains in-frame clones only, with some absent. Among about 55,000 clones listed, 80% to 90% were seen once. The starting material was peripheral blood, obtained on day 0 of AZD1222 vaccination. Receptor source: an adult in good health. CDR3s include the opening cysteine and the closing phenylalanine or tryptophan. A D gene is named only where the DNA matches it firmly.

TRBJ1-1 TRBV10-2 11 NA CASSEYSEAFF TGCGCCAGCAGTGAGTACAGTGAAGCTTTCTTT
TRBJ1-2 TRBV29-1 12 TRBD1 CSAKLGQGGYTF TGCAGCGCAAAGCTAGGACAGGGTGGCTACACCTTC
TRBJ1-1 TRBV6-2/TRBV6-3 16 NA CASSYSSGWMNTEAFF TGTGCCAGCAGTTACTCCTCAGGGTGGATGAACACTGAAGCTTTCTTT
TRBJ2-7 TRBV2 15 NA CASRTRTVYSYEQYF TGTGCCAGCAGAACACGGACTGTATACTCCTACGAGCAGTACTTC
TRBJ2-5 TRBV18 15 TRBD1 CASSPSRDRQETQYF TGTGCCAGCTCACCTTCCCGGGACAGACAAGAGACCCAGTACTTC
TRBJ1-5 TRBV18 16 NA CASSPPTGNGNQPQHF TGTGCCAGCTCACCACCGACGGGTAACGGCAATCAGCCCCAGCATTTT
TRBJ1-2 TRBV30 14 NA CAWSSDRKGSSYTF TGTGCCTGGAGTAGCGACCGCAAGGGAAGTAGCTACACCTTC
TRBJ2-1 TRBV7-9 12 NA CASSPSYNEQFF TGTGCCAGCAGCCCCTCCTACAATGAGCAGTTCTTC
TRBJ2-2 TRBV29-1 13 NA CSVRRSNTGELFF TGCAGCGTTAGGAGGAGTAACACCGGGGAGCTGTTTTTT
TRBJ1-1 TRBV18 16 NA CASSPRIDGGYTEAFF TGTGCCAGCTCACCACGAATCGACGGGGGCTACACTGAAGCTTTCTTT
TRBJ2-2 TRBV5-4 15 TRBD2 CASTPQRGDTGELFF TGTGCCAGCACCCCCCAGCGGGGGGACACCGGGGAGCTGTTTTTT
TRBJ1-2 TRBV5-1 15 NA CASSWGSGNNYGYTF TGCGCCAGCAGCTGGGGATCGGGGAATAACTATGGCTACACCTTC
TRBJ1-1 TRBV6-5 13 NA CASRRRGGTEAFF TGTGCCAGCAGGCGGAGGGGTGGCACTGAAGCTTTCTTT
TRBJ2-7 TRBV11-2 15 NA CASSFSGGDSYEQYF TGTGCCAGCAGCTTTTCGGGGGGCGATTCCTACGAGCAGTACTTC